Listed below are T cell receptor beta chains from one sample, sequenced in a study of control samples from healthy donors and cancer patients. Libraries were prepared by immunoSEQ multiplex PCR; TCRdb keeps only in-frame clonotypes and omits some of them. The repertoire holds more than 30,000 clones, with around 94% as singletons. Sequencing used blood. The receptors shown here come from a man aged 60 to 69 in good health. Both conserved end residues are part of each CDR3. The D gene is left open where the match is weak. Clone size is stated in some rows and not others, as once, few, many or a class when expanded.

14 TRBJ2-3 TRBD2 NA TRBV2 CASNQRGIVDTQYF TGTGCCAGCAACCAGCGGGGTATCGTAGATACGCAGTATTTT
16 TRBJ1-6 NA NA TRBV18 CASSPLQGKNNSPLHF TGTGCCAGCTCTCCCCTGCAGGGGAAGAACAATTCACCCCTCCACTTT
15 TRBJ1-6 TRBD1 NA TRBV6-6 CASSRGGARNSPLHF TGTGCCAGCAGTCGAGGGGGCGCCAGAAATTCACCCCTCCACTTT
14 TRBJ2-5 NA NA TRBV10-3 CATQRDSLQETQYF TGTGCCACCCAACGCGACAGCTTGCAAGAGACCCAGTACTTC
14 TRBJ1-5 TRBD1 NA TRBV6-5 CATRGQGNNQPQHF TGTGCCACCCGGGGACAGGGGAACAATCAGCCCCAGCATTTT
17 TRBJ2-2 TRBD1 once TRBV5-5 CASSPRAGQDRTGELFF TGTGCCAGCAGCCCCCGGGCGGGACAGGATCGCACCGGGGAGCTGTTTTTT
15 TRBJ2-7 TRBD1 NA TRBV11-2 CASSLRTGETYEQYF TGTGCCAGCAGCCTTCGGACAGGGGAGACCTACGAGCAGTACTTC
13 TRBJ1-2 TRBD1 once TRBV18 CASSPGQVEGYTF TGTGCCAGCTCACCGGGACAGGTTGAGGGCTACACCTTC
19 TRBJ1-4 NA NA TRBV15 CATSRDPQFGIRWNEKLFF TGTGCCACCAGCAGAGATCCGCAGTTCGGGATCCGATGGAATGAAAAACTGTTTTTT
12 TRBJ2-1 NA NA TRBV7-6 CASSLVANEQFF TGTGCCAGCAGCTTAGTTGCCAATGAGCAGTTCTTC
17 TRBJ2-1 NA NA TRBV24-1 CATSGGRGQSNSNEQFF TGTGCCACCAGTGGGGGGAGGGGACAATCAAACAGCAATGAGCAGTTCTTC
13 TRBJ1-1 NA NA TRBV30 CAWSRGMNTEAFF TGTGCCTGGAGCCGGGGAATGAACACTGAAGCTTTCTTT
16 TRBJ2-7 NA NA TRBV6-1 CASSEDIQVEAYEQYF TGTGCCAGCAGTGAAGATATACAGGTGGAGGCCTACGAGCAGTACTTC
14 TRBJ2-5 NA once TRBV7-9 CASSLVANWETQYF TGTGCCAGCAGCTTAGTCGCGAACTGGGAGACCCAGTACTTC
15 TRBJ2-7 NA NA TRBV4-1 CASSQAFQSSYEQYF TGCGCCAGCAGCCAAGCGTTCCAGAGTTCCTACGAGCAGTACTTC
14 TRBJ2-7 TRBD1 medium-sized TRBV3-1/TRBV3-2 CASSWTGSSYEQYF TGTGCCAGCAGCTGGACAGGGAGCTCCTACGAGCAGTACTTC
15 TRBJ1-2 NA NA TRBV10-2 CASSDLGSSNYGYTF TGCGCCAGCAGTGATTTAGGCAGTTCTAACTATGGCTACACCTTC
13 TRBJ1-6 NA NA TRBV19 CASSIEKRSPLHF TGTGCCAGTAGTATTGAAAAGAGGTCACCCCTCCACTTT
15 TRBJ2-2 TRBD2 NA TRBV6-5 CASSYGGGFTGELFF TGTGCCAGCAGTTACGGCGGGGGGTTTACCGGGGAGCTGTTTTTT
14 TRBJ1-6 NA NA TRBV19 CASRTGTKNSPLHF TGTGCCAGTAGGACCGGGACGAAGAATTCACCCCTCCACTTT
15 TRBJ2-5 NA NA TRBV7-2 CASSLSWVREETQYF TGTGCCAGCAGCTTAAGTTGGGTCAGGGAAGAGACCCAGTACTTC
19 TRBJ2-7 TRBD2 NA TRBV7-8 CASSSHPGLAGGSSYEQYF TGTGCCAGCAGCTCCCACCCGGGACTTGCGGGGGGGTCCTCCTACGAGCAGTACTTC
13 TRBJ1-2 NA NA TRBV6-5 CASSYGTVYGYTF TGTGCCAGCAGTTACGGTACGGTTTATGGCTACACCTTC
14 TRBJ1-3 NA NA TRBV19 CASSVQSSGNTIYF TGTGCCAGTAGTGTACAGAGCTCTGGAAACACCATATATTTT
13 TRBJ2-3 NA NA TRBV21-1 CASSKAHLDTQYF TGTGCCAGCAGCAAAGCGCACCTTGATACGCAGTATTTT
17 TRBJ1-2 TRBD1 NA TRBV19 CASSILPGTVRYYGYTF TGTGCCAGTAGTATTCTACCAGGGACAGTGAGGTACTATGGCTACACCTTC
16 TRBJ2-3 NA NA TRBV11-2 CASSLEGAGVRDTQYF TGTGCCAGCAGCTTAGAAGGGGCCGGGGTGAGGGATACGCAGTATTTT
18 TRBJ1-1 NA NA TRBV7-9 CASSSPSGQGRVNTEAFF TGTGCCAGCAGCTCTCCCTCTGGCCAGGGGAGGGTGAACACTGAAGCTTTCTTT
16 TRBJ1-3 TRBD1 NA TRBV5-4 CASSFDRVGAGNTIYF TGTGCCAGCAGCTTTGACAGGGTGGGAGCTGGAAACACCATATATTTT
14 TRBJ1-1 NA NA TRBV7-2 CASSESGGNTEAFF TGTGCCAGCAGTGAGTCGGGGGGGAACACTGAAGCTTTCTTT
13 TRBJ1-5 NA NA TRBV14 CASSQDSNQPQHF TGTGCCAGCAGCCAAGATAGCAATCAGCCCCAGCATTTT
14 TRBJ1-6 NA NA TRBV5-1 CASSLGTTKSPLHF TGCGCCAGCAGCTTGGGGACGACCAAGTCACCCCTCCACTTT
16 TRBJ1-3 NA NA TRBV7-3 CASSLEGGSSGNTIYF TGTGCCAGCAGCTTAGAGGGGGGGAGCTCTGGAAACACCATATATTTT
14 TRBJ1-1 TRBD1 NA TRBV29-1 CSVGQGALDTEAFF TGCAGCGTTGGACAGGGGGCCCTAGACACTGAAGCTTTCTTT
12 TRBJ1-1 NA NA TRBV10-3 CAISEPYTEAFF TGTGCCATCAGTGAGCCATACACTGAAGCTTTCTTT
16 TRBJ1-2 NA NA TRBV7-9 CASSFSDSLPNYGYTF TGTGCCAGCAGCTTTTCGGACAGCCTGCCTAACTATGGCTACACCTTC
13 TRBJ2-1 NA NA TRBV7-9 CASSLPPLDEQFF TGTGCCAGCAGCTTACCCCCCCTAGATGAGCAGTTCTTC
15 TRBJ1-5 NA NA TRBV19 CASSMSEFSNLPQHF TGTGCCAGTAGTATGTCGGAGTTCTCCAATCTACCCCAGCATTTT
14 TRBJ1-4 NA NA TRBV6-5 CASSGQNSNEKLFF TGTGCCAGCAGCGGCCAGAATTCTAATGAAAAACTGTTTTTT